Below, 9 T cell receptor beta chains from the same sample are listed, as sequenced in a study of blood T cell repertoires in COVID-19 (TCRdb year 2020). Receptor amplification or capture employed the immunoSEQ multiplex PCR assay. TCRdb obtained this table from immuneACCESS and retained in-frame rearrangements with V and J assigned. These tables miss some clones; where compared with another copy, unresolved V genes account for less than half of the shortfall, and the remainder is unexplained. Recorded for this sample are approximately 210,000 clones; around 89% of them occurred a single time. Jointly, the top ten make up 4.8% of the sample. Sequences were obtained from peripheral blood. The receptors derive from a woman aged 40 to 50 with acute or convalescent COVID-19.

V is TRBV5-1 and J is TRBJ2-7; 9 bases fit TRBD1. This CDR3 has 15 residues. V lost 4 bases and J lost 2; bases outside the gene matches: 7. CDR1 is SGHRS, CDR2 YFSETQ, per germline. CDR3 loop: CASSPGTGLTYEQYV. The CDR3 DNA is TGCGCCAGCAGCCCCGGGACAGGGCTGACCTACGAGCAGTACGTC.

This clone was picked up a small number of times. The chain employs TRBV3-1 (or the pseudogene TRBV3-2) and TRBJ2-2; TRBD1 aligns across 10 bases. J was trimmed by 7 bases and V by 7 bases; bases with no gene match: 6. The CDR3 loop spans 14 amino acids. Germline CDR1 reads LGHDT; CDR2 reads YNNKEL (reference sequence). CDR3 DNA: TGTGCCAGCACCCGACAGGGGGCGAGCGGGGAGCTGTTTTTT. This sequence encodes CASTRQGASGELFF.

The chain joins TRBV27 to TRBJ2-4, with 8 bases identical to TRBD2. V gave up 4 bases and J gave up 7 bases; unmatched junction bases: 3. In germline, CDR1 is MNHEY, CDR2 SMNVEV (reference sequence). This CDR3 is built from 13 residues. CDR3 nucleotides: TGTGCCAGCAGTTCGGGACTAGGGAACATTCAGTACTTC. Amino acid sequence: CASSSGLGNIQYF.

The rearrangement uses TRBV10-3 and TRBJ1-1; 7 positions agree with TRBD1. The CDR3 has 11 amino acids. With V trimmed by 8 bases and J by 7 bases, 4 bases remained unmatched. Germline CDR1 and CDR2: ENHRY and SYGVKD. The CDR3 DNA reads as TGTGCCATCGGGCGGGACAGTGAAGCTTTCTTT. It translates to CAIGRDSEAFF.

The J gene is TRBJ1-3, the V gene TRBV4-1, with D unclear. CDR1 is MGHRA, CDR2 YSYEKL, per germline. The CDR3 covers 14 residues. V gave up 8 bases and J gave up 0 bases, with 11 bases separating them. CDR3 DNA sequence: TGCGCCAGCGGAGACGGCAGCTCTGGAAACACCATATATTTT. This sequence encodes CASGDGSSGNTIYF.

The chain couples TRBV7-9 to TRBJ1-4; no reliable D call. Germline V gene data show CDR1 as SEHNR and CDR2 as FQNEAQ (reference sequence). This CDR3 is built from 15 residues. Trimming cost V 10 bases and J 3 bases, with 18 bases left between them. CDR3 region: CATLQYSQSNEKLFF. In nucleotides, the CDR3 is TGTGCCACCCTCCAGTACAGTCAGTCTAATGAAAAACTGTTTTTT.

The rearrangement joins TRBV6-1 to TRBJ1-5, with unresolved D. CDR1 and CDR2 (germline): MNHNS, SASEGT. The germline V and J ends were trimmed by 3 bases and 2 bases, with 8 bases remaining between them. The CDR3 totals 14 residues. The chain's CDR3 is CASSEGGGNQPQHF. The DNA of the CDR3 is TGTGCCAGCAGTGAGGGAGGCGGCAATCAGCCCCAGCATTTT.

The chain is built from TRBV5-1 and TRBJ2-5, with 7 bases lining up with TRBD2. This CDR3 has 16 amino acids. V lost 0 bases, J lost 2 bases, and 7 bases stayed unmatched. Germline V gene data show CDR1 as SGHRS and CDR2 as YFSETQ. The CDR3 DNA reads as TGCGCCAGCAGCTTGGGGGGTACTAGCGATCAAGAGACCCAGTACTTC. It encodes CASSLGGTSDQETQYF.

The chain has TRBV11-2 and TRBJ1-6; D is uncertain. CDR3 size: 15 residues. Trimming stripped 0 bases from V and 6 bases from J, with 9 bases between. Germline V gene lookup returns CDR1 SGHAT and CDR2 FQNNGV. CDR3 nucleotide sequence: TGTGCCAGCAGCTTAGAGGGCGGAGGTAATTCACCCCTCCACTTT. Its translation: CASSLEGGGNSPLHF.